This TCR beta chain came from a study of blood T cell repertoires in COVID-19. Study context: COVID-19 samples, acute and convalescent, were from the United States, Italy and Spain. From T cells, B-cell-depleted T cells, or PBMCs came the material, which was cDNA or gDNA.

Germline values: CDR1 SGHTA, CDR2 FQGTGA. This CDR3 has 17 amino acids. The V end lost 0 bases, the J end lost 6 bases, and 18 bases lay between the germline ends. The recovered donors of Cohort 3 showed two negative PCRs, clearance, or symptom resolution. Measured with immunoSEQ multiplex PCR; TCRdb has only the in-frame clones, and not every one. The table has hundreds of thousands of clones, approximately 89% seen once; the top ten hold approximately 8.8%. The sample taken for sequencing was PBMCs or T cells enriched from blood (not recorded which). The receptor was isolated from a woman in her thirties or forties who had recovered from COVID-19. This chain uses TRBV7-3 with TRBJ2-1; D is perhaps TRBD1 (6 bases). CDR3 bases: TGTGCCAGCAGCTTAACCCCGACAGGCTTCAGGTCCAATGAGCAGTTCTTC. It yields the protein CASSLTPTGFRSNEQFF.